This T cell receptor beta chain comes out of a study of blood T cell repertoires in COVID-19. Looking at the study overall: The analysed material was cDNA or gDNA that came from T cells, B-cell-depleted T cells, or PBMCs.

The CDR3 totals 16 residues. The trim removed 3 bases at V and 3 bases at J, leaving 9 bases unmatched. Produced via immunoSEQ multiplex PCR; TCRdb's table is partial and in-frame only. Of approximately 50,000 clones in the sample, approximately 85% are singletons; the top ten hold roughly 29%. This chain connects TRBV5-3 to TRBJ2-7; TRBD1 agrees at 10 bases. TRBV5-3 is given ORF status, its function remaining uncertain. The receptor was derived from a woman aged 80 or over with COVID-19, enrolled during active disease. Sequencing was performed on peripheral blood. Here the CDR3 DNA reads TGTGCCAGAAGCTGCCCGTCGGGACAGGGGTTCTACGAGCAGTACTTC. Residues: CARSCPSGQGFYEQYF.